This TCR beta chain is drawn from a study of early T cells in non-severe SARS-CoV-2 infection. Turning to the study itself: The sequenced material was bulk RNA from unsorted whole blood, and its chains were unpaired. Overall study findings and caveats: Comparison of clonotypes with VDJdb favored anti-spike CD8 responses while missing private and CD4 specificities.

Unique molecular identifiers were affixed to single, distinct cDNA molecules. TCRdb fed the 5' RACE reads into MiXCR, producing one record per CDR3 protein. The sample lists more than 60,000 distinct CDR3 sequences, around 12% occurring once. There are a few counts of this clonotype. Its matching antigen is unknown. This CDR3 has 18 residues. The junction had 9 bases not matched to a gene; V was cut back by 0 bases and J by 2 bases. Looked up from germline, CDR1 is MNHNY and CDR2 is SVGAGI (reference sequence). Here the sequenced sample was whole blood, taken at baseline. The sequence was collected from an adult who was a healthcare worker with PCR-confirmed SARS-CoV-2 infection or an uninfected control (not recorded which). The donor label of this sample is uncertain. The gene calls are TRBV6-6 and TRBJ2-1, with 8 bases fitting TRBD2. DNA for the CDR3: TGTGCCAGCAGTTACTCGATTATCGGTAGCGGGGCCTACAATGAGCAGTTCTTC. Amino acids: CASSYSIIGSGAYNEQFF.